Shown below are 3 T cell receptor beta chains from a single sample sequenced in a study of blood T cell repertoires in COVID-19 (dated by TCRdb to 2018 to 2021). The library was prepared using the immunoSEQ multiplex PCR assay. TCRdb carries this immuneACCESS record with in-frame sequences only. Its versions omit some clonotypes, under half of them owing to an unresolved V gene in the studies checked, with the rest unexplained. The sample table holds around 130,000 clones, of which approximately 84% were seen once. About 3.7% of the sample is in the top ten clones. The sample was PBMCs or T cells enriched from blood (not recorded which). The receptors here all came from a woman in her fifties or sixties with acute COVID-19.

The chain recombines TRBV9 with TRBJ2-5, with D tentatively TRBD1 (6 bases). CDR3 length: 18 amino acids. The V gene's germline CDR1 is SGDLS and CDR2 YYNGEE. The V end was cut by 4 bases, the J end by 1 base, with 23 bases between. CDR3 protein: CASSPRGPETGSQETQYF. The CDR3 DNA reads as TGTGCCAGCAGCCCGCGAGGACCCGAGACAGGCAGCCAAGAGACCCAGTACTTC. Full variable domain (missing parts from reference TRBV9 and TRBJ2-5): DSGVTQTPKHLITATGQRVTLRCSPRSGDLSVYWYQQSLDQGLQFLIQYYNGEERAKGNILERFSAQQFPDLHSELNLSSLELGDSALYFCASSPRGPETGSQETQYFGPGTRLLVL.

The V gene is TRBV7-2, the J gene TRBJ1-2, with D tentatively TRBD1 (6 bases). This CDR3 is built from 13 residues. Trimming pared 5 bases from V and 8 bases from J, leaving 15 bases between. The germline V gene has CDR1 SGHTA and CDR2 FQGNSA. As DNA, the CDR3 is TGTGCCAGCAGCGATGACAGGACTGGGGGCTACACCTTC. It translates to CASSDDRTGGYTF.

The rearrangement joins TRBV30 to TRBJ2-5; maybe TRBD2 (5 bases). The CDR3 has 14 amino acids. Looked up from germline, CDR1 is GTSNPN and CDR2 is SVGIG (reference sequence). V lost 4 bases and J 5 bases, leaving 17 bases between the germline ends. The CDR3 bases are TGTGCCTGGAATACGTTGAGGCGAGGGGAGACCCAGTACTTC. As protein: CAWNTLRRGETQYF.